These T cell receptor beta chains were read from a single sample in a study of blood T cell repertoires in COVID-19. Here immunoSEQ multiplex PCR was the method, and the copy in TCRdb shows in-frame clones only, minus some. The top ten hold approximately 25% of the sample, which has some 120,000 clones, 80% seen once. Sequencing was carried out using peripheral blood. The receptor source for this set is a human donor in a cohort sampled during active COVID-19. Both conserved end residues are part of each CDR3. D genes are given only for firm matches. Only part of the rows carry a size: once, few, many, or a class if the clone is expanded.

d_gene: TRBD1
v_gene: TRBV18
j_gene: TRBJ1-1
abundance: .
CDR3nt: TGTGCCAGCTCACCGGGACAGGGCACTGAAGCTTTCTTT
CDR3aa: CASSPGQGTEAFF

d_gene: TRBD2
v_gene: TRBV7-2
j_gene: TRBJ2-1
abundance: once
CDR3nt: TGTGCCAGCAGATTAGCGGGGGGGCCAAATGAGCAGTTCTTC
CDR3aa: CASRLAGGPNEQFF

d_gene: TRBD1
v_gene: TRBV27
j_gene: TRBJ1-1
abundance: .
CDR3nt: TGTGCCAGCAGTCTGATCCCCTCGGGACAGGGGTTGGCTGAAGCTTTCTTT
CDR3aa: CASSLIPSGQGLAEAFF

d_gene: .
v_gene: TRBV7-8
j_gene: TRBJ2-1
abundance: .
CDR3nt: TGTGCCAGCAGCAATCAACGGGGGAACTCCTACAATGAGCAGTTCTTC
CDR3aa: CASSNQRGNSYNEQFF

d_gene: .
v_gene: TRBV7-8
j_gene: TRBJ1-3
abundance: .
CDR3nt: TGTGCCAGCAGCCAAGGACAGTTAAGCTCTGGAAACACCATATATTTT
CDR3aa: CASSQGQLSSGNTIYF

d_gene: .
v_gene: TRBV6-6
j_gene: TRBJ2-4
abundance: .
CDR3nt: TGTGCCAGCAGTTACGCGACAGGTGGAGGAGGAAACATTCAGTACTTC
CDR3aa: CASSYATGGGGNIQYF

d_gene: .
v_gene: TRBV7-3
j_gene: TRBJ1-1
abundance: once
CDR3nt: TGTGCCAGCAGCCGACAACCGAACACTGAAGCTTTCTTT
CDR3aa: CASSRQPNTEAFF

d_gene: TRBD2
v_gene: TRBV2
j_gene: TRBJ2-7
abundance: .
CDR3nt: TGTGCCAGCAGTGTGGTCGGGAGGGCCGGGGAGCAGTACTTC
CDR3aa: CASSVVGRAGEQYF

d_gene: .
v_gene: TRBV15
j_gene: TRBJ1-2
abundance: .
CDR3nt: TGTGCCACCAGCAGGGAGCTACAGGGTGACTATGGCTACACCTTC
CDR3aa: CATSRELQGDYGYTF

d_gene: .
v_gene: TRBV3-1/TRBV3-2
j_gene: TRBJ2-5
abundance: .
CDR3nt: TGTGCCAGCAGCCAACTACAGGGATTCGGGGAGACCCAGTACTTC
CDR3aa: CASSQLQGFGETQYF

d_gene: .
v_gene: TRBV19
j_gene: TRBJ2-2
abundance: few
CDR3nt: TGTGCCAGTAGTATAGTGGAGGGGGCCCACAGCGGGGAGCTGTTTTTT
CDR3aa: CASSIVEGAHSGELFF

d_gene: TRBD1
v_gene: TRBV19
j_gene: TRBJ2-3
abundance: once
CDR3nt: TGTGCCAGTAGTAAGGACAGGGCGTTGGCAGATACGCAGTATTTT
CDR3aa: CASSKDRALADTQYF

d_gene: .
v_gene: TRBV27
j_gene: TRBJ2-3
abundance: .
CDR3nt: TGTGCCAGCAGTTTAAGGCAGGTTGGCCTGATCCGCACTGATACGCAGTATTTT
CDR3aa: CASSLRQVGLIRTDTQYF

d_gene: TRBD1
v_gene: TRBV4-3
j_gene: TRBJ2-3
abundance: .
CDR3nt: TGCGCCAGCAGGCTACGTCCCGGGACAGGGTTCGGAGATACGCAGTATTTT
CDR3aa: CASRLRPGTGFGDTQYF

d_gene: .
v_gene: TRBV2
j_gene: TRBJ2-3
abundance: .
CDR3nt: TGTGCCAGCAGTGGAGGAAGGGGCCCAGATACGCAGTATTTT
CDR3aa: CASSGGRGPDTQYF

d_gene: .
v_gene: TRBV20-1
j_gene: TRBJ1-2
abundance: .
CDR3nt: TGCAGTGCTAGTACAGGGAACAACTATGGCTACACCTTC
CDR3aa: CSASTGNNYGYTF

d_gene: TRBD2
v_gene: TRBV27
j_gene: TRBJ2-2
abundance: .
CDR3nt: TGTGCCAGCATATTCCGAAGGGGAGGGGCCGGGGAGCTGTTTTTT
CDR3aa: CASIFRRGGAGELFF

d_gene: TRBD1
v_gene: TRBV5-6
j_gene: TRBJ1-4
abundance: few
CDR3nt: TGTGCCAGCAGCTGGAACCGGGACAGGGGTTTTACTAATGAAAAACTGTTTTTT
CDR3aa: CASSWNRDRGFTNEKLFF

d_gene: .
v_gene: TRBV12-3/TRBV12-4
j_gene: TRBJ2-1
abundance: once
CDR3nt: TGTGCCAGTCAACAGGATTCCTACAATGAGCAGTTCTTC
CDR3aa: CASQQDSYNEQFF

d_gene: .
v_gene: TRBV27
j_gene: TRBJ1-1
abundance: .
CDR3nt: TGTGCCAGCAGTTCGCCAAGAACCGGAGGGAACACTGAAGCTTTCTTT
CDR3aa: CASSSPRTGGNTEAFF

d_gene: .
v_gene: TRBV7-9
j_gene: TRBJ1-1
abundance: once
CDR3nt: TGTGCCAGCAGCTCCCGACTCTTCTCTACCACTGAAGCTTTCTTT
CDR3aa: CASSSRLFSTTEAFF

d_gene: .
v_gene: TRBV9
j_gene: TRBJ2-3
abundance: .
CDR3nt: TGTGCCAGCAGCGTAGCCGGCAGGGAAAGGTTAGATACGCAGTATTTT
CDR3aa: CASSVAGRERLDTQYF

d_gene: TRBD1
v_gene: TRBV3-1/TRBV3-2
j_gene: TRBJ1-1
abundance: .
CDR3nt: TGTGCCAGCAGCCGGCGACAGGGGCTCACTGAAGCTTTCTTT
CDR3aa: CASSRRQGLTEAFF

d_gene: .
v_gene: TRBV9
j_gene: TRBJ2-1
abundance: .
CDR3nt: TGTGCCAGCAGCGTCTCAGGGGTGGGGAACAATGAGCAGTTCTTC
CDR3aa: CASSVSGVGNNEQFF

d_gene: .
v_gene: TRBV2
j_gene: TRBJ2-1
abundance: .
CDR3nt: TGTGCCAGCGAAACAGGTCTAGGGGAAGGGGAGCAGTTCTTC
CDR3aa: CASETGLGEGEQFF

d_gene: TRBD2
v_gene: TRBV2
j_gene: TRBJ2-1
abundance: .
CDR3nt: TGTGCCAGCAGTCGGGAACTAGCGGGCGGGAACAATGAGCAGTTCTTC
CDR3aa: CASSRELAGGNNEQFF

d_gene: TRBD1
v_gene: TRBV30
j_gene: TRBJ1-1
abundance: .
CDR3nt: TGTGCCTGGAGTTTTCCAGACAGGGGCCACACTGAAGCTTTCTTT
CDR3aa: CAWSFPDRGHTEAFF

d_gene: .
v_gene: TRBV5-4
j_gene: TRBJ2-2
abundance: .
CDR3nt: TGTGCCAGCAGCTTGGGGGGGGACGCCGGGGAGCTGTTTTTT
CDR3aa: CASSLGGDAGELFF

d_gene: .
v_gene: TRBV2
j_gene: TRBJ1-2
abundance: .
CDR3nt: TGTGCCAGCACGTGGACAGAGAACTATGGCTACACCTTC
CDR3aa: CASTWTENYGYTF

d_gene: .
v_gene: TRBV18
j_gene: TRBJ2-4
abundance: .
CDR3nt: TGTGCCAGCTCACCACCGTCATCGGCAGGGCTAGCCAAAAACATTCAGTACTTC
CDR3aa: CASSPPSSAGLAKNIQYF

d_gene: .
v_gene: TRBV3-1/TRBV3-2
j_gene: TRBJ1-1
abundance: .
CDR3nt: TGTGCCAGCAGCAAGGGACTCTGGAACACTGAAGCTTTCTTT
CDR3aa: CASSKGLWNTEAFF

d_gene: .
v_gene: TRBV6-2/TRBV6-3
j_gene: TRBJ2-5
abundance: .
CDR3nt: .
CDR3aa: CASSSSNEETQYF

d_gene: .
v_gene: TRBV2
j_gene: TRBJ2-1
abundance: .
CDR3nt: TGTGCCGGCCGACTAAATGAGCAGTTCTTC
CDR3aa: CAGRLNEQFF

d_gene: .
v_gene: TRBV5-4
j_gene: TRBJ1-2
abundance: few
CDR3nt: TGTGCCAGCAGCTTCAACCGGGGGGGCTATGGCTACACCTTC
CDR3aa: CASSFNRGGYGYTF

d_gene: TRBD1
v_gene: TRBV9
j_gene: TRBJ2-1
abundance: few
CDR3nt: TGTGCCAGCAGCGTAGATTCGGGACAGGCCTACAATGAGCAGTTCTTC
CDR3aa: CASSVDSGQAYNEQFF

d_gene: .
v_gene: TRBV6-6
j_gene: TRBJ2-7
abundance: .
CDR3nt: TGTGCCAGCAGTGGGCTGGGTTTTCCCAAATCAGTCTTC
CDR3aa: CASSGLGFPKSVF

d_gene: TRBD2
v_gene: TRBV2
j_gene: TRBJ2-5
abundance: .
CDR3nt: TGTGCCAGCGGGACTAGCGGGAGGGCCTTGGAGACCCAGTACTTC
CDR3aa: CASGTSGRALETQYF

d_gene: TRBD1
v_gene: TRBV5-5
j_gene: TRBJ1-2
abundance: .
CDR3nt: TGTGCCAGCAGCTTGGCCGGCGGGACAGGGATCCTTCGCTATGGCTACACCTTC
CDR3aa: CASSLAGGTGILRYGYTF

d_gene: TRBD2
v_gene: TRBV10-3
j_gene: TRBJ2-3
abundance: .
CDR3nt: TGTGCCATCAGTGATCCCAGGCGGGCGACTAGCGGCGACCTCACGGATACGCAGTATTTT
CDR3aa: CAISDPRRATSGDLTDTQYF

d_gene: .
v_gene: TRBV18
j_gene: TRBJ1-6
abundance: .
CDR3nt: TGTGCCAGCTCACCACCTATTGCAGGTTCACCCCTCCACTTT
CDR3aa: CASSPPIAGSPLHF

d_gene: .
v_gene: TRBV5-5
j_gene: TRBJ1-2
abundance: .
CDR3nt: TGTGCCAGCAGCTTCGCCCACCAGGGAAATGGCTACACCTTC
CDR3aa: CASSFAHQGNGYTF

d_gene: .
v_gene: TRBV19
j_gene: TRBJ2-7
abundance: .
CDR3nt: TGTGCCAGTGGGCCAACAGGGAACTCCTACGAGCAGTACTTC
CDR3aa: CASGPTGNSYEQYF

d_gene: TRBD2
v_gene: TRBV5-5
j_gene: TRBJ2-3
abundance: .
CDR3nt: TGTGCCAGCAGCCACACCGCTGGGACTAGCGGAGAATACACAGATACGCAGTATTTT
CDR3aa: CASSHTAGTSGEYTDTQYF

d_gene: .
v_gene: TRBV6-5
j_gene: TRBJ1-1
abundance: .
CDR3nt: TGTGCCAGCAGTTACTCTACAGGTCGGATCACTGAAGCTTTCTTT
CDR3aa: CASSYSTGRITEAFF

d_gene: .
v_gene: TRBV15
j_gene: TRBJ2-5
abundance: .
CDR3nt: TGTGCCACCAGCAGACTTAGCGGATCCGATCAAGAGACCCAGTACTTC
CDR3aa: CATSRLSGSDQETQYF

d_gene: TRBD2
v_gene: TRBV7-2
j_gene: TRBJ2-5
abundance: .
CDR3nt: TGTGCCAGCAGCTTGAGGACTAGCGGGGGGGCCCAAGAGACCCAGTACTTC
CDR3aa: CASSLRTSGGAQETQYF

d_gene: .
v_gene: TRBV19
j_gene: TRBJ1-1
abundance: .
CDR3nt: TGTGCCAGTAGTATGACCGGGACATTTGGCTCTGAAGCTTTCTTT
CDR3aa: CASSMTGTFGSEAFF

d_gene: TRBD1
v_gene: TRBV7-2
j_gene: TRBJ2-7
abundance: few
CDR3nt: TGTGCCAGCAGCTTAGCCGGGACAGGGAATCCCTACGAGCAGTACTTC
CDR3aa: CASSLAGTGNPYEQYF

d_gene: TRBD1
v_gene: TRBV19
j_gene: TRBJ2-5
abundance: .
CDR3nt: TGTGCCAGTAGTGTCTCCGGGACAGAGACGTGGACCCAGTACTTC
CDR3aa: CASSVSGTETWTQYF

d_gene: TRBD2
v_gene: TRBV11-3
j_gene: TRBJ2-1
abundance: .
CDR3nt: TGTGCCAGCAGCTTAACTAGCGGGTCCTACAATGAGCAGTTCTTC
CDR3aa: CASSLTSGSYNEQFF

d_gene: .
v_gene: TRBV5-1
j_gene: TRBJ2-1
abundance: many
CDR3nt: TGCGCCAGCAGCTTGGCTCTCGACAATGAGCAGTTCTTC
CDR3aa: CASSLALDNEQFF

d_gene: .
v_gene: TRBV6-5
j_gene: TRBJ2-1
abundance: .
CDR3nt: TGTGCCAGCAGCCCCGGGACTCCAAGAGGGGAGCAGTTCTTC
CDR3aa: CASSPGTPRGEQFF

d_gene: .
v_gene: TRBV6-5
j_gene: TRBJ2-7
abundance: .
CDR3nt: TGTGCCAGCAGGGCAGGGGCAACCTACGAGCAGTACTTC
CDR3aa: CASRAGATYEQYF

d_gene: .
v_gene: TRBV7-8
j_gene: TRBJ2-5
abundance: once
CDR3nt: TGTGCCAGCAGCTTAGCCGGGGAGACCCAGTACTTC
CDR3aa: CASSLAGETQYF